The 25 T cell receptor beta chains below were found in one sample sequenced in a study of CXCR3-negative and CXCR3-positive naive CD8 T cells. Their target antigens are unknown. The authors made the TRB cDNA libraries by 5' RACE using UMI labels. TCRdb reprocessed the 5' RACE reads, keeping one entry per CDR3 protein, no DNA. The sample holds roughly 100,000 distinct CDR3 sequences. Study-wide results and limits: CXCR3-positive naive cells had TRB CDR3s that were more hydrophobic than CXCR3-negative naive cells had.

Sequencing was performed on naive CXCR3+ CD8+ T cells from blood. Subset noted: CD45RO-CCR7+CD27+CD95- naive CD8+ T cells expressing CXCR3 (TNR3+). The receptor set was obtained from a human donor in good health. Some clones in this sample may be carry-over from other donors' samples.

Here the CDR3 reads CASSLSSQGRYTEAFF. The rearrangement links TRBV27 to TRBJ1-1; no DNA is available, so the TRBD1 call from TCRdb remains unchecked. The CDR3 is made up of 16 amino acids. The germline CDR1 and CDR2 sequences are MNHEY and SMNVEV (reference sequence).

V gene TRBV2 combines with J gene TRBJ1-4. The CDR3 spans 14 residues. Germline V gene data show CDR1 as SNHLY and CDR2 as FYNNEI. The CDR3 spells CASITTRENEKLFF.

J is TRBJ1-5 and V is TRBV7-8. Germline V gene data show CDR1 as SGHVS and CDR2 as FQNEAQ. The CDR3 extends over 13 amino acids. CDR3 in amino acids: CASSLAIIGAQHF.

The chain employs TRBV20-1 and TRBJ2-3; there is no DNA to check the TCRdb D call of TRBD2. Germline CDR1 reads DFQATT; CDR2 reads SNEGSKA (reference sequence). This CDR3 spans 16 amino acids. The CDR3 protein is CSARDLTTSSTDTQYF.

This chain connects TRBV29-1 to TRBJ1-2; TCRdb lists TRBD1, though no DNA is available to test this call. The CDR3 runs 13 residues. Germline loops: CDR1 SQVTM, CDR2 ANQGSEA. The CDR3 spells CSVEETGGLGYTF. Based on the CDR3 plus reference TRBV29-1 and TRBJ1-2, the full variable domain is SAVISQKPSRDICQRGTSLTIQCQVDSQVTMMFWYRQQPGQSLTLIATANQGSEATYESGFVIDKFPISRPNLTFSTLTVSNMSPEDSSIYLCSVEETGGLGYTFGSGTRLTVV.

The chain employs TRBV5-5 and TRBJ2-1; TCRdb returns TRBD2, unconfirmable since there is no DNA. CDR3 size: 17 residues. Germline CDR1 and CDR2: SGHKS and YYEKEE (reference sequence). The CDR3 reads CASSMGGAGLAKDEQFF.

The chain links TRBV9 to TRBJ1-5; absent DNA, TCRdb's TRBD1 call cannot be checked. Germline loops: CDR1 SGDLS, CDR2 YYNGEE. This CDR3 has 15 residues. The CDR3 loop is CASSGGTSSNQPQHF.

This chain's CDR3 is CASTEVGGNTGELFF. V and J are TRBV12-3 or TRBV12-4 and TRBJ2-2; TCRdb indicates TRBD1, and absent DNA this call remains unverified. This CDR3 has 15 residues.

This CDR3 reads CASSPREGLDEQYF. The chain has TRBV28 and TRBJ2-7; TCRdb proposes TRBD2, but this gene call is untestable without DNA. This CDR3 contains 14 residues. Germline CDR1 is MDHEN and CDR2 is SYDVKM.

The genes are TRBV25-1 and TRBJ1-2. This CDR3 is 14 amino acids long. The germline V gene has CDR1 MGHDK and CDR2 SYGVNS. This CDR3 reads CASSESAGNYGYTF.

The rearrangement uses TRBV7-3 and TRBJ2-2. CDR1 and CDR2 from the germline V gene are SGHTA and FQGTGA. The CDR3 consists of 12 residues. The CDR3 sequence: CASSLTMGELFF.

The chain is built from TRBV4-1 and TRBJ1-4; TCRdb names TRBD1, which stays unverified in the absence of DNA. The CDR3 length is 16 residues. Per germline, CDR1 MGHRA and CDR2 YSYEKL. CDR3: CASSPSSGTGNEKLFF.

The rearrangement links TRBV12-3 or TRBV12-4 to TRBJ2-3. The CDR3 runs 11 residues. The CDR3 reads CAAGWPDTPYF.

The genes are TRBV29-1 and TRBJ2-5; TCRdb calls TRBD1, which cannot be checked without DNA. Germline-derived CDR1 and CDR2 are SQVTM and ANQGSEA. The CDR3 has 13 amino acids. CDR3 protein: CSVDQGAGETQYF.

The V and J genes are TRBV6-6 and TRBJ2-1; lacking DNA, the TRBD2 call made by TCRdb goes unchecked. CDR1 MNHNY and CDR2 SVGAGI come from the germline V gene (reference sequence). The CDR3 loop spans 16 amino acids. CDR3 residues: CASTFLPSGRAEEQFF.

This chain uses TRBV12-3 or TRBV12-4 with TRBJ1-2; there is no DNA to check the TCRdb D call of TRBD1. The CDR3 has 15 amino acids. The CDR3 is CASSAGTGHDYGYTF.

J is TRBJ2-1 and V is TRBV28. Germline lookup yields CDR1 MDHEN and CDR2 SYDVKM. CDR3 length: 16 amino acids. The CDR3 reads CASGGSLDRSYNEQFF.

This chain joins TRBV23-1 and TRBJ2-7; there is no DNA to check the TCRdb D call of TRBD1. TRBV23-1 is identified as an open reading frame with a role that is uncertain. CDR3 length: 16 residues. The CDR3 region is CASRRPHSGAAYEQYF.

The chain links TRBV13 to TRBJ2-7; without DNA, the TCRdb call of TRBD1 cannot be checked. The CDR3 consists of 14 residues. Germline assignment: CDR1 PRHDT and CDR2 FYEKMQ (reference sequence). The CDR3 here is CASSFRGVSYEQYF. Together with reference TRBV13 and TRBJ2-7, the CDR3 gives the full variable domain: AAGVIQSPRHLIKEKRETATLKCYPIPRHDTVYWYQQGPGQDPQFLISFYEKMQSDKGSIPDRFSAQQFSDYHSELNMSSLELGDSALYFCASSFRGVSYEQYFGPGTRLTVT.

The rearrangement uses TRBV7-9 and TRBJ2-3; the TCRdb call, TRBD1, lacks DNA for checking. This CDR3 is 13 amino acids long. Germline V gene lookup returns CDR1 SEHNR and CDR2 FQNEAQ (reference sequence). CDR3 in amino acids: CASRGQGLNTQYF.

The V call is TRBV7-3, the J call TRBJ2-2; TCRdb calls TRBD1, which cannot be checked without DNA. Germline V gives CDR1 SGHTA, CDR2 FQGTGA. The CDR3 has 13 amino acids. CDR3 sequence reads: CASSLGQAGELFF.

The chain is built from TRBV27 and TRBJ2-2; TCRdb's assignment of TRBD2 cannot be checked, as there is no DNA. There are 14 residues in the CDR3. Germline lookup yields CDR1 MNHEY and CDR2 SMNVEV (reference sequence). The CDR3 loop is CASSSPPGTGELFF.

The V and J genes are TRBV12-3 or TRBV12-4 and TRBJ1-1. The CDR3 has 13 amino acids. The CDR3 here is CASSSQEGVEAFF.

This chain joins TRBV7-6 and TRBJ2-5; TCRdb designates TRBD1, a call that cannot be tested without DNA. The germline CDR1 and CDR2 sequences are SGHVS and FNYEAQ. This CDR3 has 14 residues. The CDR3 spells CASSFDSGQETQYF. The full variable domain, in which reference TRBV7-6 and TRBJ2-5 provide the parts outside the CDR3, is GAGVSQSPRYKVTKRGQDVALRCDPISGHVSLYWYRQALGQGPEFLTYFNYEAQQDKSGLPNDRFSAERPEGSISTLTIQRTEQRDSAMYRCASSFDSGQETQYFGPGTRLLVL.

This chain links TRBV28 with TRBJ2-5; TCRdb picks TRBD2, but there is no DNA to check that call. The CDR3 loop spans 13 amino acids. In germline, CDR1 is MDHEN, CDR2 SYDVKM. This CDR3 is CASRGRGFETQYF.